This record covers a single T cell receptor (beta chain). The length of the CDR3 is 13 residues. The V gene's germline CDR1 is SQVTM and CDR2 ANQGSEA. Trimming left V 0 bases short and J 1 base short, with 6 bases between. The sample comes from a study of T cell responses to AZD1222 COVID-19 vaccine. Sequencing was performed with immunoSEQ multiplex PCR; in TCRdb, only in-frame clones are kept and a portion is missing. The data hold more than 90,000 clones, with about 86% observed a single time. This specimen consisted of peripheral blood, obtained on day 0 of AZD1222 vaccination. This clonotype was obtained from an adult in good health. The rearrangement links TRBV29-1 to TRBJ1-1; D remains ambiguous. CDR3 coding DNA: TGCAGCGTTGAAGACCGCAGGAACACTGAAGCTTTCTTT. Protein product: CSVEDRRNTEAFF.